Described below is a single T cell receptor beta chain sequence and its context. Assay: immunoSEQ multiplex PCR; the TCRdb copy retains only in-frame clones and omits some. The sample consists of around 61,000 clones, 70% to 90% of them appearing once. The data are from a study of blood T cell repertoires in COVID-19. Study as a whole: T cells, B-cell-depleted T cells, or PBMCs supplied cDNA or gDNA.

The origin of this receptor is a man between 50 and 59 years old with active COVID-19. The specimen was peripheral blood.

The CDR3 is CASSAGQGSGTEAFF. CDR3 nucleotides: TGTGCCAGCAGCGCAGGACAGGGGTCCGGCACTGAAGCTTTCTTT. The rearrangement uses TRBV13 and TRBJ1-1; 9 bases agree with TRBD1. The CDR3 has 15 amino acids. Germline V CDR1 and CDR2: PRHDT, FYEKMQ (reference sequence). The V segment lost 5 bases and the J segment 4 bases; nucleotides outside the gene matches: 8.